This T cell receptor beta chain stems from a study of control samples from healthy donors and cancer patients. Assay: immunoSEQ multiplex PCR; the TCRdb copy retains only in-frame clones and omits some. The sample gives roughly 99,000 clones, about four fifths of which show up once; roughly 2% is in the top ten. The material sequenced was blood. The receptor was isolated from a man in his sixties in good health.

CDR3 sequence: CASSRDLSLNEQFF. The CDR3, as DNA: TGTGCCAGCAGCCGGGACCTCAGCCTCAATGAGCAGTTCTTC. The gene calls are TRBV5-6 and TRBJ2-1; D might be TRBD1 or TRBD2, each matching 5 bases. This CDR3 has 14 amino acids. Deletions cut 4 bases from V and 6 bases from J, with 14 bases between. From germline, CDR1 is SGHDT and CDR2 YYEEEE.